These 12 T cell receptor beta chains came from one sample sequenced in a study of technical replicates of blood from a few donors. TCRdb's table, derived via immunoSEQ multiplex PCR, lists solely in-frame clones and lacks some. The table has about 61,000 clones, about 96% seen once. Sequencing used T cells isolated from PBMCs. Every receptor here comes from a human donor in good health.

This clone has only one observation. The chain has TRBV5-1 and TRBJ2-7; the match to TRBD1 covers 9 bases. Germline values: CDR1 SGHRS, CDR2 YFSETQ. The J segment lost 1 base and the V segment lost 3 bases, leaving 5 bases of the junction unmatched. The CDR3 consists of 15 residues. In nucleotides, the CDR3 is TGCGCCAGCAGCTCCGGACAGGGGACTTCCTACGAGCAGTACTTC. Translated: CASSSGQGTSYEQYF.

This sequence joins TRBV4-1 and TRBJ1-5; D unclear. Trimming cost V 0 bases and J 0 bases, with 9 bases left between them. CDR3 length: 16 residues. CDR1 MGHRA and CDR2 YSYEKL come from the germline V gene. The CDR3 DNA reads as TGCGCCAGCAGCCAAGATCAAAGCGATAGCAATCAGCCCCAGCATTTT. Encoded protein: CASSQDQSDSNQPQHF.

J is TRBJ2-3 and V is TRBV10-1, with 8 positions matching TRBD2. Trimming cost V 2 bases and J 1 base; bases outside gene matches: 2. The CDR3 length is 15 residues. CDR1 and CDR2 from the germline V gene are WNHNN and SYGVQD (reference sequence). The CDR3 loop reads CASSEGTRGTDTQYF. The CDR3 DNA follows: TGCGCCAGCAGTGAGGGGACTAGAGGCACAGATACGCAGTATTTT.

V gene TRBV14 combines with J gene TRBJ2-7; D not resolved. Germline CDR1 SGHDN, CDR2 FVKESK. The CDR3 sequence is 13 residues long. Trimming pared 4 bases from V and 6 bases from J, leaving 13 bases between. The CDR3: CASSPGRLSEQYF. CDR3 nucleotides: TGTGCCAGCAGCCCCGGCAGGCTCTCCGAGCAGTACTTC. Using reference TRBV14 and TRBJ2-7 for the parts outside the CDR3, the full variable domain is EAGVTQFPSHSVIEKGQTVTLRCDPISGHDNLYWYRRVMGKEIKFLLHFVKESKQDESGMPNNRFLAERTGGTYSTLKVQPAELEDSGVYFCASSPGRLSEQYFGPGTRLTVT.

The J gene is TRBJ1-5, the V gene TRBV27, with 8 bases identical to TRBD1. After removal of 4 bases from V and 4 bases from J, the junction contained 12 bases not matched to a gene. This CDR3 has 17 residues. The germline V gene encodes CDR1 MNHEY and CDR2 SMNVEV (reference sequence). This CDR3 is CASSSRPTGELNQPQHF. The CDR3 DNA is TGTGCCAGCAGTTCCCGACCGACAGGGGAGTTAAATCAGCCCCAGCATTTT.

The chain uses TRBV6-1 and TRBJ2-3, with D unresolved. Looked up from germline, CDR1 is MNHNS and CDR2 is SASEGT. The CDR3 totals 15 residues. V gave up 3 bases and J gave up 3 bases, with 13 bases separating them. For the CDR3, the DNA is TGTGCCAGCAGTGATGCAAATGAGTGGACAGATACGCAGTATTTT. Its translation is CASSDANEWTDTQYF.

The chain joins TRBV4-1 to TRBJ2-5, with D possibly matching TRBD2 (6 bases). Deletions cut 1 base from V and 9 bases from J, with 18 bases between. The germline V gene encodes CDR1 MGHRA and CDR2 YSYEKL. The CDR3 has 15 residues. Here the CDR3 reads CASSQAPSGGSAQYF. CDR3 DNA: TGCGCCAGCAGCCAAGCACCATCCGGGGGATCGGCCCAGTACTTC.

The chain recombines TRBV2 with TRBJ2-7; D is ambiguous. The CDR3 totals 12 residues. The V and J ends lost 3 bases and 6 bases respectively, with 9 bases between them. Germline lookup yields CDR1 SNHLY and CDR2 FYNNEI. The chain's CDR3 is CASSDRRSEQYF. CDR3 bases: TGTGCCAGCAGTGATAGGCGGTCCGAGCAGTACTTC.

The chain recombines TRBV19 with TRBJ2-7; D is perhaps TRBD2 (5 bases). The CDR3 loop spans 16 amino acids. CDR1 is LNHDA, CDR2 SQIVND, per germline (reference sequence). V was pared by 1 base and J by 1 base, with 14 bases between. The CDR3 nucleotides read TGTGCCAGTAGTATAGCGGCTGCAGGACTTTCCTACGAGCAGTACTTC. It yields the protein CASSIAAAGLSYEQYF.

The chain recombines TRBV2 with TRBJ1-5; TRBD1 agrees at 8 bases. This CDR3 is built from 15 residues. The trim removed 6 bases at V and 0 bases at J, leaving 4 bases unmatched. The germline CDR1 and CDR2 sequences are SNHLY and FYNNEI. DNA of the CDR3: TGTGCCAGCAGGGACAGGGTGGTTAGCAATCAGCCCCAGCATTTT. Translation: CASRDRVVSNQPQHF. The full variable domain, its missing parts supplied by reference TRBV2 and TRBJ1-5, is EPEVTQTPSHQVTQMGQEVILRCVPISNHLYFYWYRQILGQKVEFLVSFYNNEISEKSEIFDDQFSVERPDGSNFTLKIRSTKLEDSAMYFCASRDRVVSNQPQHFGDGTRLSIL.

The CDR3 reads CASSLSASGSYEQYF. As DNA, the CDR3 is TGTGCCAGCAGTTTATCAGCTAGCGGTTCCTACGAGCAGTACTTC. The chain carries TRBV28 and TRBJ2-7, with 7 bases identical to TRBD2. The J segment lost 1 base and the V segment lost 1 base, leaving 4 bases of the junction unmatched. Germline V lookup: CDR1 MDHEN, CDR2 SYDVKM. This CDR3 is 15 amino acids long.

The chain links TRBV6-5 to TRBJ1-4; D not resolved. Germline values: CDR1 MNHEY, CDR2 SVGAGI. The CDR3 has 15 amino acids. V was cut by 0 bases and J by 5 bases, with 10 bases left in between. This CDR3 reads CASSYSLALNEKLFF. In nucleotides, the CDR3 is TGTGCCAGCAGTTACTCTCTGGCCTTGAATGAAAAACTGTTTTTT.